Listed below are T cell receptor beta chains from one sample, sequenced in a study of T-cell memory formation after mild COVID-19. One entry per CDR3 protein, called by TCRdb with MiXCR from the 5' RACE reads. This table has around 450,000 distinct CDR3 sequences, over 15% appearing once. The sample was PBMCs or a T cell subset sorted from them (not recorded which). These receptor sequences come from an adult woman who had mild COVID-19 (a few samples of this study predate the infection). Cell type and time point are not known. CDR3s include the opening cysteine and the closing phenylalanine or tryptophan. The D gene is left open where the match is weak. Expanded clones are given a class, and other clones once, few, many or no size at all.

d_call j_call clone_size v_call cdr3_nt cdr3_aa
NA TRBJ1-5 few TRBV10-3 TGTGCCATCGGGGCCACACTTGGGCGGTACGGCAATCAGCCCCAGCATTTT CAIGATLGRYGNQPQHF
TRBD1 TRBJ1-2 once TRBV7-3 TGTGCCAGCAGCATCCAACAGGGGGCAGGGGAGGGCTACACCTTC CASSIQQGAGEGYTF
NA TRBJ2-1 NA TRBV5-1 TGCGCCAGCAGCCCCGGGGGTCACACCTACAATGAGCAGTTCTTC CASSPGGHTYNEQFF
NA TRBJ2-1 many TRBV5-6 TGTGCCAGCAGCCCGGGAGACAGTAACAATGAGCAGTTCTTC CASSPGDSNNEQFF
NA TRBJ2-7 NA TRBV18 TGTGCCAGCTCACCACCGGTGGTTTGGACAGAGGACTCCTACGAGCAGTACTTC CASSPPVVWTEDSYEQYF
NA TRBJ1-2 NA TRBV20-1 TGCAGTGCTAGAACAGGGATGGACTATGGCTACACCTTC CSARTGMDYGYTF
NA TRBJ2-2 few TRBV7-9 TGTGCCAGCAGCTTCGACTTAAATCTCGCCGGGGAGCTGTTTTTT CASSFDLNLAGELFF
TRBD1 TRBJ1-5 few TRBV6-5 TGTGCCAGCAGTGGACAGGGAACTACTCAGCCCCAGCATTTT CASSGQGTTQPQHF
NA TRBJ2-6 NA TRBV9 TGTGCCAGCAGCGTCAGGGGTACTGGGGCCAACGTCCTGACTTTC CASSVRGTGANVLTF
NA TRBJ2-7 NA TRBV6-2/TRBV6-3 TGTGCCAGCTCGGCAGGGAACTACGAGCAGTACTTC CASSAGNYEQYF
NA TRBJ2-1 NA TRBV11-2 TGTGCCAGCAGCTTGGCTACGCATGAGCAGTTCTTC CASSLATHEQFF
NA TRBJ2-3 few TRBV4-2 TGTGCCAGCAGCCAAGATATGGGAGGGGGCTCAGATACGCAGTATTTT CASSQDMGGGSDTQYF
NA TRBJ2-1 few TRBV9 TGTGCCAGCAGCGTAGTCGTCGGGCGGAGCGCATACAATGAGCAGTTCTTC CASSVVVGRSAYNEQFF
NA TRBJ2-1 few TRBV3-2 TGTGCCAGCAGCCAGGAACGACTAGCGGGATATACGTTGGATGAGCAGTTCTTC CASSQERLAGYTLDEQFF
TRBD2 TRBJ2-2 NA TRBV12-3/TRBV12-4 TGTGCCAGCAGTTTAGTCGGCGGGAGGGCCTCGACGAACACCGGGGAGCTGTTTTTT CASSLVGGRASTNTGELFF
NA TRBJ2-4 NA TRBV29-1 TGCAGCGTGGGGCCCGATCAGAACATTCAGTACTTC CSVGPDQNIQYF
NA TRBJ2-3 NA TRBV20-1 TGCAGTGCTAGAGTTGATTGGGGGCGCGGGGACACAGATACGCAGTATTTT CSARVDWGRGDTDTQYF
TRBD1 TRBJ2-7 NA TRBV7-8 TGTGCCAGCAGCCGACCGACAGGGTTCCTCTACGAGCAGTACTTC CASSRPTGFLYEQYF
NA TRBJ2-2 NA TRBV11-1 TGTGCCAGCAGCTTTGGTACAGGGCAGACCGGGGAGCTGTTTTTT CASSFGTGQTGELFF
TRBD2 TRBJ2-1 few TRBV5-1 TGCGCCAGCAGCTTGGCCCCTAGCGGGGGGGCAGGGGAGCAGTTCTTC CASSLAPSGGAGEQFF
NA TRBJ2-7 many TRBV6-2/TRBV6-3 TGTGCCAGCACTGATACGCGCTACGAGCAGTACTTC CASTDTRYEQYF
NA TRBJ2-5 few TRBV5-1 TGCGCCAGCAGTGCTGGTGGCGAGACCCAGTACTTC CASSAGGETQYF
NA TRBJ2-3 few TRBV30 TGTGCCTGGAGTGTAAGGCACACAGATACGCAGTATTTT CAWSVRHTDTQYF
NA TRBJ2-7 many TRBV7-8 TGTGCCAGCAGCTTAGTAGAGGAATTCTCCTACGAGCAGTACTTC CASSLVEEFSYEQYF
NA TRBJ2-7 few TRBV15 TGTGCCACCAGCACAACGGGGATCAAGCAGTACTTC CATSTTGIKQYF
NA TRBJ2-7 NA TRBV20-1 TGCAGTGCTAGAGATATAGCAGGGACTGGCGAGCAGTACTTC CSARDIAGTGEQYF
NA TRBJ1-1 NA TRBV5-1 TGCGCCAGCACCCTCTCGGGGGTGAACACTGAAGCTTTCTTT CASTLSGVNTEAFF
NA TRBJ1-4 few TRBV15 TGTGCCACCAGCAGAGGCGCGTGGACAACAACTAATGAAAAACTGTTTTTT CATSRGAWTTTNEKLFF
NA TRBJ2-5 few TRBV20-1 TGCAGTGCTAGTCTCGGGAATGACCTTAGGACCCAGTACTTC CSASLGNDLRTQYF
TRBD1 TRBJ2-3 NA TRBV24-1 TGTGCCACCAGTGACTCCGGGACAGGGGGCACAGATACGCAGTATTTT CATSDSGTGGTDTQYF
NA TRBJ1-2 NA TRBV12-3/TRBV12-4 TGTGCCAGCAGCCAAGGGGCGGAATATGGCTACACCTTC CASSQGAEYGYTF
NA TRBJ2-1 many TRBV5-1 TGCGCCAGCAGCCCGGACTCCACATACAATGAGCAGTTCTTC CASSPDSTYNEQFF
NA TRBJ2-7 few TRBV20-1 TGCAGTGCTAGGGAGGCCCCAGGGTCCTACGAGCAGTACTTC CSAREAPGSYEQYF
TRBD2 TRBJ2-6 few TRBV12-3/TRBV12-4 TGTGCCAGCAAGTTGCGGGGGGGATCTGGGGCCAACGTCCTGACTTTC CASKLRGGSGANVLTF
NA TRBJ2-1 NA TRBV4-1 TGCGCCAGCAGCCACTCTCCTTGGGGGGCCAATGAGCAGTTCTTC CASSHSPWGANEQFF
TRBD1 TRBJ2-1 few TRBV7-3 TGTGCCAGCAGCGCTGACAGGGCATCCTCCTACAATGAGCAGTTCTTC CASSADRASSYNEQFF
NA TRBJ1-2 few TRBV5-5 TGTGCCAGCAGCTTCGATCCAGGGAACTATGGCTACACCTTC CASSFDPGNYGYTF
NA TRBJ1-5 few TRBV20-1 TGCAGTGCTAGAGATTGGCGCAATCAGCCCCAGCATTTT CSARDWRNQPQHF
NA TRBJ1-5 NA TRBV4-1 TGCGCCAGCAGCCAAGATCGGACACACATCGAGGGTTTGGGGCAGCCCCAGCATTTT CASSQDRTHIEGLGQPQHF
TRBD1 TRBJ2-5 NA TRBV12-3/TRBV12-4 TGTGCCAGCAGTTTATCGGACAGGGGACACCAAGAGACCCAGTACTTC CASSLSDRGHQETQYF